Listed here are 12 T cell receptor beta chains from one sample, sequenced in a study of sequential checkpoint blockade in melanoma. Using immunoSEQ multiplex PCR, the repertoire was profiled, and TCRdb retains in-frame clones only, with some absent. The table has roughly 7,000 clones, approximately 30% seen once. Treatment meaning: randomized to nivolumab then ipilimumab (arm A) or the reverse (arm B). The sample was tumor tissue (inferred from file names), taken from a patient given nivolumab and ipilimumab in sequence. The receptors derive from a human donor with melanoma.

The V gene is TRBV30, the J gene TRBJ1-3; 7 bases are a match to TRBD1. Losses at the gene ends were 2 bases for V and 0 bases for J; bases not matched to a gene: 4. CDR1 and CDR2 (germline): GTSNPN, SVGIG (reference sequence). The CDR3 loop spans 15 amino acids. The CDR3 is CAWSTGAYSGNTIYF. The CDR3 region has the DNA TGTGCCTGGAGTACAGGGGCTTACTCTGGAAACACCATATATTTT.

This clone qualifies as medium-sized. This sequence joins TRBV28 and TRBJ2-3; 7 bases are shared with TRBD2. This CDR3 is 14 amino acids long. V shed 8 bases and J 0 bases; nucleotides not matched to a gene: 5. Germline lookup yields CDR1 MDHEN and CDR2 SYDVKM. The CDR3 loop is CASGYSGSTDTQYF. CDR3 in DNA: TGTGCCAGCGGATATAGCGGGAGCACAGATACGCAGTATTTT.

The chain couples TRBV18 to TRBJ2-1; 9 bases are a match to TRBD1. Per germline, CDR1 KGHSH and CDR2 LQKENI. CDR3 length: 17 amino acids. The ends lost 3 bases at V and 5 bases at J; junction bases unmatched: 11. CDR3 coding DNA: TGTGCCAGCTCACCGCAAGGACAGGGGATGGTAAACAATGAGCAGTTCTTC. Translating it yields CASSPQGQGMVNNEQFF.

This clone was counted only a few times. V and J are TRBV6-8 and TRBJ1-2; tentatively, D is TRBD1 (5 bases). V was cut by 5 bases and J by 5 bases, with 12 bases left in between. Looked up from germline, CDR1 is MNHGY and CDR2 is SAAAGT. The CDR3 covers 13 residues. The CDR3 loop is CASSTPDMYGYTF. Here the CDR3 DNA reads TGTGCCAGCAGTACCCCGGACATGTATGGCTACACCTTC.

The sample holds a few counts of this clone. The J gene is TRBJ1-3, the V gene TRBV6-8; no clear D gene. Trimming pared 2 bases from V and 0 bases from J, leaving 8 bases between. In germline, CDR1 is MNHGY, CDR2 SAAAGT. CDR3 length: 15 amino acids. The CDR3 DNA sequence: TGTGCCAGCAGTTACGCGCGGCTCTCTGGAAACACCATATATTTT. The encoded protein is CASSYARLSGNTIYF.

This clone was detected a few times. The CDR3 region is CASKKQGAASYEQYF. The CDR3 DNA reads TGTGCCAGCAAAAAACAGGGGGCAGCATCCTACGAGCAGTACTTC. The chain uses TRBV9 and TRBJ2-7; 9 nucleotides agree with TRBD1. Germline values: CDR1 SGDLS, CDR2 YYNGEE. After removal of 6 bases from V and 1 base from J, the junction contained 8 bases not matched to a gene. This CDR3 spans 15 amino acids.

V usage is TRBV11-3 and J usage is TRBJ2-7; D possibly corresponds to TRBD2 (6 bases). CDR3 size: 14 residues. From germline, CDR1 is SGHNT and CDR2 YENEEA. The ends were cut back, 3 bases at V and 0 bases at J, with 9 bases in the middle. The CDR3 nucleotides read TGTGCCAGCAGCTTTATCGGGAGCTCCTACGAGCAGTACTTC. Its protein product is CASSFIGSSYEQYF. The whole variable domain, filled in from reference TRBV11-3 and TRBJ2-7, reads EAGVVQSPRYKIIEKKQPVAFWCNPISGHNTLYWYLQNLGQGPELLIRYENEEAVDDSQLPKDRFSAERLKGVDSTLKIQPAELGDSAVYLCASSFIGSSYEQYFGPGTRLTVT.

This clone was counted at least ten times. The rearrangement uses TRBV11-3 and TRBJ1-5; D gene unclear. Between the trimmed V and J ends, which lost 5 bases and 2 bases, there was a span of 13 bases. Germline lookup yields CDR1 SGHNT and CDR2 YENEEA. CDR3 length: 15 residues. DNA of the CDR3: TGTGCCAGCAGCCTAAGGGATTGGGGCAATCAGCCCCAGCATTTT. Translation gives CASSLRDWGNQPQHF.

V gene TRBV5-1 combines with J gene TRBJ2-1; 10 bases align to TRBD2. The length of the CDR3 is 15 residues. V gave up 5 bases and J gave up 3 bases; unmatched junction bases: 5. Germline V gives CDR1 SGHRS, CDR2 YFSETQ. CDR3 amino acids: CASRDGLAVYNEQFF. CDR3 nucleotide sequence: TGCGCCAGCAGGGACGGACTAGCGGTCTACAATGAGCAGTTCTTC.

This clone was seen more than once but under ten times. V gene TRBV30 combines with J gene TRBJ2-1, with 12 bases lining up with TRBD2. The length of the CDR3 is 15 residues. Germline V gene data show CDR1 as GTSNPN and CDR2 as SVGIG (reference sequence). V dropped 1 base and J dropped 4; count of bases not matched to a gene: 2. The CDR3 sequence: CAWSGLAGDYNEQFF. The CDR3 DNA is TGTGCCTGGAGTGGACTAGCGGGAGATTACAATGAGCAGTTCTTC.

The V gene is TRBV5-1, the J gene TRBJ2-7; 8 bases agree with TRBD2. CDR3 length: 15 amino acids. V lost 4 bases, J lost 0 bases, and 6 bases stayed unmatched. In germline, CDR1 is SGHRS, CDR2 YFSETQ. For the CDR3, the DNA is TGCGCCAGCAGCCCTAATAGCGGGGACTCCTACGAGCAGTACTTC. It translates to CASSPNSGDSYEQYF.

There are a few counts of this clone. V is TRBV6-8 and J is TRBJ1-5, with 11 bases that match TRBD1. V was clipped by 6 bases and J by 5 bases; unmatched bases: 6. Germline V gene lookup returns CDR1 MNHGY and CDR2 SAAAGT. The CDR3 is 15 residues long. The CDR3 region is CASSRDRGSDQPQHF. Here the CDR3 DNA reads TGTGCCAGCAGCCGGGACAGGGGGTCCGATCAGCCCCAGCATTTT.